This T cell receptor (beta chain) was captured in a study of cytomegalovirus exposure and HLA in healthy donors. Across the study: There were around 100 million unique TCR beta sequences, drawn from 180 million or so T cells, in an earlier analysis.

Primers for the PCR totalled 60 Vbeta and 13 Jbeta. The data were produced by immunoSEQ multiplex PCR, yet TCRdb's version contains in-frame clones alone and is incomplete. Of 130,000 or so clones detected, 74% appear once; the ten largest clones hold approximately 4.3%. The receptor was derived from a man aged 18 to 35 in good health and CMV-seropositive. Sequencing was done on a sample of PBMCs.

CDR3 nucleotides: TGTGCCAGCAGCCCAGCAGGGATTCAGCCCCAGCATTTT. It codes for CASSPAGIQPQHF. The chain uses TRBV28 and TRBJ1-5; D perhaps matches TRBD1 (5 bases). The CDR3 loop spans 13 amino acids. Trimming stripped 6 bases from V and 6 bases from J, with 12 bases between. Germline CDR1 reads MDHEN; CDR2 reads SYDVKM. Looking up the rest from reference TRBV28 and TRBJ1-5 gives the full variable domain: DVKVTQSSRYLVKRTGEKVFLECVQDMDHENMFWYRQDPGLGLRLIYFSYDVKMKEKGDIPEGYSVSREKKERFSLILESASTNQTSMYLCASSPAGIQPQHFGDGTRLSIL.